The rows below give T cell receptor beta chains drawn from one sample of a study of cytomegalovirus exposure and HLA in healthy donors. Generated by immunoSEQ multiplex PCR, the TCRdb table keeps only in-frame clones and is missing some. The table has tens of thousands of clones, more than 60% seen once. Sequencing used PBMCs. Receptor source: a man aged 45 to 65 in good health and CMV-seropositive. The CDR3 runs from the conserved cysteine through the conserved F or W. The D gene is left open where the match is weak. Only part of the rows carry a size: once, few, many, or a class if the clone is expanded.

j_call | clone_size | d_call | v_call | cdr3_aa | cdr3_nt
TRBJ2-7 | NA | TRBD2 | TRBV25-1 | CASSFAGGVGYEQYF | TGTGCCAGCAGTTTTGCCGGGGGGGTTGGGTACGAGCAGTACTTC
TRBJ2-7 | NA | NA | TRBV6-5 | CASSSPNAVHEQYF | TGTGCCAGCAGCTCCCCAAACGCAGTCCACGAGCAGTACTTC
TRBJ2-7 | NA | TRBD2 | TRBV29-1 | CSVDLAGDPYEQYF | TGCAGCGTTGACCTAGCGGGGGACCCCTACGAGCAGTACTTC
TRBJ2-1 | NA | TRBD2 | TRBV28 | CASSFLTSGSSIEQFF | TGTGCCAGCAGTTTCCTGACTAGCGGGAGTAGCATTGAGCAGTTCTTC
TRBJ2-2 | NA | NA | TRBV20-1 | CSATGNGELFF | TGCAGTGCAACCGGGAACGGGGAGCTGTTTTTT
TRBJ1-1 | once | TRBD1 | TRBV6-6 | CASGQGWTEAFF | TGTGCCAGTGGACAGGGTTGGACTGAAGCTTTCTTT
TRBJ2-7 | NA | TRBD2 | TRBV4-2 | CASSRRLADYEQYF | TGTGCCAGCAGCCGACGGCTAGCGGACTACGAGCAGTACTTC
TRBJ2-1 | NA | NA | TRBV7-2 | CASSLGGSWKNEQFF | TGTGCCAGCAGCCTCGGAGGTAGTTGGAAAAATGAGCAGTTCTTC
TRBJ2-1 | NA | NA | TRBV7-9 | CASSLIGTGSSYNEQFF | TGTGCCAGCAGCTTAATCGGAACGGGAAGCTCCTACAATGAGCAGTTCTTC
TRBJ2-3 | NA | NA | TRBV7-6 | CASSLTGTDTQYF | TGTGCCAGCAGCTTAACGGGCACAGATACGCAGTATTTT
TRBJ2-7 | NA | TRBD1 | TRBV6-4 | CASSRTGTGGDEQYF | TGTGCCAGCAGTCGAACCGGGACAGGGGGCGACGAGCAGTACTTC
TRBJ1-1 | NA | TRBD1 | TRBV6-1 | CASSKDRGWNTEAFF | TGTGCCAGCAGTAAGGACAGGGGCTGGAACACTGAAGCTTTCTTT
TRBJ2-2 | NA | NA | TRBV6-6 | CASSWAARNTGELFF | TGTGCCAGCAGTTGGGCCGCACGGAACACCGGGGAGCTGTTTTTT